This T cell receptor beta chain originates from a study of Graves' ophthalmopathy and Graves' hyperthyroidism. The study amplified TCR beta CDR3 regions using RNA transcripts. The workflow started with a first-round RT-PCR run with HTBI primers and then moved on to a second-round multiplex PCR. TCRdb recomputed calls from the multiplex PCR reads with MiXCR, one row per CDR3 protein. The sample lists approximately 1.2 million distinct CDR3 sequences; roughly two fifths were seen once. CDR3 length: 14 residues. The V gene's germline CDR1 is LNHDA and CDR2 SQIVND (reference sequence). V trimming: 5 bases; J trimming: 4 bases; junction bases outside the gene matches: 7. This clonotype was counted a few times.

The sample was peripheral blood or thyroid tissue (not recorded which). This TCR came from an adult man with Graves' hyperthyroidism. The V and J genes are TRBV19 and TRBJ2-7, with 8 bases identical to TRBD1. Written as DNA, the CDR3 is TGTGCCAGTAGTCGCAAGACAGGGGAGTACGAGCAGTACTTC. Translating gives CASSRKTGEYEQYF.